These T cell receptor beta chains were read from a single sample in a study of blood T cell repertoires in COVID-19. Clones were read by immunoSEQ multiplex PCR, and TCRdb kept only the in-frame ones, dropping some. The table shows about 140,000 clones, with around three quarters occurring only once. The sequenced sample was peripheral blood. Receptors were obtained from a man aged 50-59 years with acute or convalescent COVID-19. Each CDR3 is given with its conserved first and last residue. A D gene is named only where the DNA matches it firmly. The size of a clone is reported for some rows only, either as once, few or many, or as a class for expanded clones.

>TRBV18|.|TRBJ1-1|TRBD1
CASSLYTGENTEAFF
TGTGCCAGCTCACTGTACACAGGGGAGAACACTGAAGCTTTCTTT
>TRBV6-6|.|TRBJ2-3|.
CASSLSLQGTGTDTQYF
TGTGCCAGCAGTCTCTCCTTACAGGGAACTGGCACAGATACGCAGTATTTT
>TRBV3-1/TRBV3-2|.|TRBJ1-5|.
CASSQGRGHQPQHF
TGTGCCAGCAGCCAAGGCAGGGGCCATCAGCCCCAGCATTTT
>TRBV20-1|few|TRBJ1-2|TRBD1
CSASTGGDYGYTF
TGCAGTGCTAGTACAGGGGGCGACTATGGCTACACCTTC
>TRBV9|.|TRBJ2-1|.
CASSVEPRGEQFF
TGTGCCAGCAGCGTAGAACCCCGAGGTGAGCAGTTCTTC
>TRBV5-6|.|TRBJ1-5|TRBD1
CASSSRTRGLSNQPQHF
TGTGCCAGCAGCTCAAGAACCAGGGGGCTAAGCAATCAGCCCCAGCATTTT
>TRBV27|.|TRBJ1-6|.
CASRSRSLREGSYNSPLHF
TGTGCCAGCAGGTCCCGCTCCCTCAGGGAAGGCTCCTATAATTCACCCCTCCACTTT
>TRBV4-1|.|TRBJ1-3|.
CASSQVLAGNTIYF
TGCGCCAGCAGCCAAGTACTAGCTGGAAACACCATATATTTT
>TRBV11-2|.|TRBJ1-1|TRBD1
CASSLAGDRGLRTEAFF
TGTGCCAGCAGCTTAGCCGGGGACAGGGGGCTAAGGACTGAAGCTTTCTTT
>TRBV3-1/TRBV3-2|few|TRBJ2-2|TRBD1
CASSQRGLSADTGELFF
TGTGCCAGCAGCCAAAGGGGGCTTTCGGCGGACACCGGGGAGCTGTTTTTT
>TRBV7-2|.|TRBJ1-4|.
CASSLDSNSNEKLFF
TGTGCCAGCAGCTTAGACAGTAACTCCAATGAAAAACTGTTTTTT
>TRBV11-2|.|TRBJ1-1|.
CASSLPDKNTEAFF
TGTGCCAGCAGCTTACCCGACAAGAACACTGAAGCTTTCTTT
>TRBV19|.|TRBJ1-5|.
CASRPQGWGDNQPQHF
TGTGCCAGTAGACCTCAGGGTTGGGGTGACAATCAGCCCCAGCATTTT
>TRBV5-1|once|TRBJ2-5|.
CASSRGETQYF
TGCGCCAGCAGCAGGGGTGAGACCCAGTACTTC
>TRBV3-1/TRBV3-2|few|TRBJ1-6|.
CASSQSDMSPLHF
TGTGCCAGCAGCCAATCCGACATGTCACCCCTCCACTTT
>TRBV27|.|TRBJ1-5|.
CASSLSVSGNQPQHF
TGTGCCAGCAGTTTATCCGTCTCCGGCAATCAGCCCCAGCATTTT
>TRBV11-2|.|TRBJ1-6|TRBD1
CASSPTGGSYNSPLHF
TGTGCCAGCAGCCCTACAGGGGGCTCCTATAATTCACCCCTCCACTTT
>TRBV6-5|.|TRBJ1-4|TRBD1
CASRGGQMGEKLFF
TGTGCCAGCAGGGGGGGACAGATGGGTGAAAAACTGTTTTTT
>TRBV10-3|.|TRBJ2-2|TRBD1
CAIPGTANTGELFF
TGTGCCATCCCAGGGACAGCGAACACCGGGGAGCTGTTTTTT
>TRBV7-2|.|TRBJ1-6|.
CASSLGGNSPLHF
TGTGCCAGCAGCTTAGGAGGTAATTCACCCCTCCACTTT
>TRBV3-1/TRBV3-2|few|TRBJ1-2|TRBD1
CASSRDRADGYTF
TGTGCCAGCAGCCGCGACAGGGCAGATGGCTACACCTTC
>TRBV29-1|.|TRBJ1-2|TRBD1
CSVPGQGAGYTF
TGCAGCGTACCGGGACAGGGGGCCGGCTACACCTTC
>TRBV5-1|few|TRBJ1-1|.
CASSLEGSNTEAFF
TGCGCCAGCAGCTTGGAGGGGTCGAACACTGAAGCTTTCTTT
>TRBV5-1|.|TRBJ2-1|.
CASSWNSGNEQFF
TGCGCCAGCAGTTGGAACAGTGGCAATGAGCAGTTCTTC
>TRBV19|.|TRBJ1-2|TRBD1
CASSTGQGTINYGYTF
TGTGCCAGTAGTACGGGACAGGGAACAATTAACTATGGCTACACCTTC
>TRBV19|.|TRBJ1-5|.
CASTPLLPNQPQHF
TGTGCCAGTACCCCTCTTCTCCCCAATCAGCCCCAGCATTTT
>TRBV14|.|TRBJ1-2|TRBD1
CASSPGTGLYYGYTF
TGTGCCAGCAGCCCCGGGACAGGGCTTTACTATGGCTACACCTTC
>TRBV19|once|TRBJ1-1|TRBD1
CASRTGGPEAFF
TGTGCCAGTAGGACAGGGGGCCCTGAAGCTTTCTTT
>TRBV7-6|.|TRBJ2-5|TRBD2
CASSHISGGESFFRETQYF
TGTGCCAGCAGTCATATTAGCGGGGGAGAATCCTTCTTTCGAGAGACCCAGTACTTC
>TRBV4-1|once|TRBJ1-6|.
CASSQGGGRSYNSPLHF
TGCGCCAGCAGCCAAGGGGGGGGAAGGTCCTATAATTCACCCCTCCACTTT
>TRBV25-1|.|TRBJ2-3|TRBD2
CASSEFGGDTQYF
TGTGCCAGCAGTGAATTCGGGGGGGATACGCAGTATTTT
>TRBV5-4|few|TRBJ1-2|.
CASSLVGREDFGDGYTF
TGTGCCAGCAGCTTGGTCGGCAGGGAGGACTTCGGGGATGGCTACACCTTC
>TRBV27|.|TRBJ2-1|.
CASSTSDSLTYNEQFF
TGTGCCAGCTCCACCTCAGACTCCCTCACCTACAATGAGCAGTTCTTC
>TRBV7-6|.|TRBJ2-2|.
CASSPQGGGNTGELFF
TGTGCCAGCAGTCCACAGGGCGGGGGTAACACCGGGGAGCTGTTTTTT
>TRBV5-1|few|TRBJ2-6|.
CASSPGASSGANVLTF
TGCGCCAGCAGCCCAGGGGCGAGCTCTGGGGCCAACGTCCTGACTTTC
>TRBV5-1|.|TRBJ1-2|.
CASSLGGNYGYTF
TGCGCCAGCAGCTTGGGCGGGAACTATGGCTACACCTTC
>TRBV2|.|TRBJ1-4|TRBD1
CASVGTALWGFNEKLFF
TGTGCCAGCGTCGGGACAGCCTTGTGGGGGTTTAATGAAAAACTGTTTTTT
>TRBV6-4|.|TRBJ2-3|.
CASSDSSGVTDTQYF
TGTGCCAGCAGTGACTCTTCAGGGGTCACAGATACGCAGTATTTT
>TRBV19|.|TRBJ2-5|TRBD1
CASSPRPGQGETQYF
TGTGCCAGTAGCCCGCGACCGGGACAGGGAGAGACCCAGTACTTC
>TRBV9|.|TRBJ1-1|.
CASSPRGDTENTEAFF
TGTGCCAGCAGCCCCCGAGGGGACACCGAGAACACTGAAGCTTTCTTT
>TRBV4-2|.|TRBJ2-1|TRBD2
CASSRAGGPDEQFF
TGTGCCAGCAGCCGCGCGGGGGGGCCGGATGAGCAGTTCTTC
>TRBV7-9|.|TRBJ1-1|.
CASSFAGASIEAFF
TGTGCCAGCAGCTTTGCAGGGGCGAGCATTGAAGCTTTCTTT
>TRBV2|few|TRBJ2-2|TRBD2
CASTRASGGTGELFF
TGTGCCAGCACTAGGGCTAGCGGGGGGACCGGGGAGCTGTTTTTT
>TRBV10-3|.|TRBJ1-2|.
CAISPSEGVGGYGYTF
TGTGCCATCAGCCCGTCCGAAGGGGTGGGTGGCTATGGCTACACCTTC
>TRBV9|.|TRBJ1-6|TRBD1
CASSLRDSLSSYNSPLHF
TGTGCCAGCAGCCTACGGGACAGCTTAAGCTCCTATAATTCACCCCTCCACTTT
>TRBV3-1/TRBV3-2|.|TRBJ2-3|.
CASSPQRTTDTQYF
TGTGCCAGCAGCCCACAGAGAACCACAGATACGCAGTATTTT
>TRBV29-1|few|TRBJ1-1|.
CSVGANTEAFF
TGCAGCGTGGGGGCCAACACTGAAGCTTTCTTT